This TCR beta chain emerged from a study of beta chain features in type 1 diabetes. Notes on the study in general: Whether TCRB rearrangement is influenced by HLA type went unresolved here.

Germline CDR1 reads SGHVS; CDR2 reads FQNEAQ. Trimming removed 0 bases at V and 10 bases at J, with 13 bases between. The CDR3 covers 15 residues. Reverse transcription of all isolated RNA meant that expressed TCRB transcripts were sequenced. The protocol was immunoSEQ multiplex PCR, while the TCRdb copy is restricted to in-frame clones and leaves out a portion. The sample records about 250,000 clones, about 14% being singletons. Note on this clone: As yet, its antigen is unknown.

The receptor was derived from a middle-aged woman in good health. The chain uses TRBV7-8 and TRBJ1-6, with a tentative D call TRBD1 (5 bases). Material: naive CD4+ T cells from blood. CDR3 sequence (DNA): TGTGCCAGCAGCTTAGCGCGGGACCTTGTCTCACCCCTCCACTTT. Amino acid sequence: CASSLARDLVSPLHF.